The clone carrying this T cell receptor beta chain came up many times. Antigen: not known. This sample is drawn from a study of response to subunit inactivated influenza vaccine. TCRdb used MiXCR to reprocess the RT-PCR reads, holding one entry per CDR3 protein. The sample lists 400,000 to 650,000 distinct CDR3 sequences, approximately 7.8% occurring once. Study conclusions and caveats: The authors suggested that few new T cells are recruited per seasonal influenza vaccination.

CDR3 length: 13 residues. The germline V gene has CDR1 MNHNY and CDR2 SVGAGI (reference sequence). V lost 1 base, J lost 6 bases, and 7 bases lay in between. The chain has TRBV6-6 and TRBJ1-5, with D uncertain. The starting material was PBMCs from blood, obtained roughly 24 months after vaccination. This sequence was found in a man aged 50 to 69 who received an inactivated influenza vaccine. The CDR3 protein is CASSYLEGQPQHF. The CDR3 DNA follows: TGTGCCAGCAGTTACTTGGAGGGTCAGCCCCAGCATTTT.